This paragraph covers one T cell receptor (beta chain) sequence. What it recognizes is unknown. Use of 60 Vbeta and 13 Jbeta primers characterized the PCR. Assay: immunoSEQ multiplex PCR; the TCRdb copy retains only in-frame clones and omits some. The profile shows 50,000 or so clones, around 81% of them singletons. This sample is part of a study of cytomegalovirus exposure and HLA in healthy donors. About the study: One earlier analysis, a look at 200 million or so T cells, found some 100 million unique TCR beta sequences.

Overall study results and limits: Productive status was seen about 90% or about 30% of the time for most TCR beta V segments in an earlier analysis.

Per the germline V gene, CDR1 is SGHTA and CDR2 is FQGTGA. CDR3 length: 13 amino acids. Trimming stripped 5 bases from V and 5 bases from J, with 12 bases between. The sample consisted of PBMCs. The clonotype originates from a boy aged 5-17 years in good health and CMV-seropositive. This rearrangement joins TRBV7-3 to TRBJ1-2; TRBD1 might be the D (5 bases). CDR3 loop: CASSPGGPYGYTF. As DNA, the CDR3 is TGTGCCAGCAGCCCGGGGGGACCTTATGGCTACACCTTC.